This TCR beta chain was sequenced during a study of T cell changes during pregnancy in multiple sclerosis. Libraries were prepared by immunoSEQ multiplex PCR; TCRdb keeps only in-frame clonotypes and omits some of them. The sample records around 75,000 clones, roughly 90% being singletons. The germline CDR1 and CDR2 sequences are GTSNPN and SVGIG (reference sequence). J gave up 7 bases and V 2 bases, and 12 bases lay outside the gene matches. The CDR3 contains 15 residues. The chain combines TRBV30 with TRBJ1-2, with 8 nucleotides matching TRBD1. The clonotype comes from a female donor in good health, enrolled as a control in a pregnancy study. Material: CD4+ T cells from peripheral blood mononuclear cells, obtained in the third trimester of pregnancy. The CDR3 coding sequence is TGTGCCTGGAGTACCCAGGGACAGGCTATGGGTGGCTACACCTTC. Amino acids: CAWSTQGQAMGGYTF.